These 6 T cell receptor beta chains were sequenced from one sample in a study of PD-L1 blockade in urothelial cancer. Produced via immunoSEQ multiplex PCR; TCRdb's table is partial and in-frame only. Of 55,000 to 85,000 clones listed, around 84% are singletons. Regarding time point: pretreatment peripheral blood. Sample: PBMCs, taken around atezolizumab (anti-PD-L1) treatment. These receptors originate from a woman in her 70s with urothelial cancer.

J is TRBJ2-7 and V is TRBV9; 14 nucleotides line up with TRBD2. The CDR3 spans 18 residues. Germline V lookup: CDR1 SGDLS, CDR2 YYNGEE. The V and J ends lost 2 bases and 2 bases, in that order; junction bases with no gene match: 9. This CDR3 is CASSVGTSGGDQTYEQYF. In DNA, the CDR3 is TGTGCCAGCAGCGTGGGGACTAGCGGGGGCGATCAGACCTACGAGCAGTACTTC.

The V call is TRBV29-1, the J call TRBJ1-1; unclear D gene. The CDR3 has 14 residues. CDR1 is SQVTM, CDR2 ANQGSEA, per germline. V was clipped by 0 bases and J by 4 bases, with 12 bases between them. The CDR3 sequence: CSVEDPLRGTEAFF. CDR3 in DNA: TGCAGCGTTGAAGACCCCCTGCGGGGCACTGAAGCTTTCTTT. Together with reference TRBV29-1 and TRBJ1-1, the CDR3 gives the full variable domain: SAVISQKPSRDICQRGTSLTIQCQVDSQVTMMFWYRQQPGQSLTLIATANQGSEATYESGFVIDKFPISRPNLTFSTLTVSNMSPEDSSIYLCSVEDPLRGTEAFFGQGTRLTVV.

V gene TRBV18 combines with J gene TRBJ2-5; 7 bases are a match to TRBD1. Germline assignment: CDR1 KGHSH and CDR2 LQKENI. The CDR3 contains 14 residues. Trimming at V came to 2 bases and at J to 2 bases, leaving 2 bases not matched to a gene. The CDR3 DNA reads as TGTGCCAGCTCACCATGGACAGGACAAGAGACCCAGTACTTC. Its translation is CASSPWTGQETQYF.

The chain has TRBV2 and TRBJ2-7; 9 nucleotides match TRBD2. The CDR3 length is 14 residues. The trim removed 0 bases at V and 4 bases at J, leaving 1 base unmatched. Germline CDR1 SNHLY, CDR2 FYNNEI. CDR3 residues: CASSEASGGYEQYF. CDR3 coding DNA: TGTGCCAGCAGTGAAGCTAGCGGGGGTTACGAGCAGTACTTC.

The J gene is TRBJ2-2, the V gene TRBV4-2, with D maybe TRBD2 (6 bases). CDR1 is LGHNA and CDR2 is YNFKEQ in the germline V gene. This CDR3 has 17 residues. V dropped 0 bases and J dropped 6 bases, with 17 bases sitting between them. CDR3 sequence: CASSQDFAGPVPGELFF. The CDR3 DNA is TGTGCCAGCAGCCAAGATTTTGCGGGGCCTGTCCCCGGGGAGCTGTTTTTT.

The chain is built from TRBV19 and TRBJ1-4; 8 nucleotides align to TRBD1. CDR3 size: 15 residues. Germline CDR1 LNHDA, CDR2 SQIVND (reference sequence). The J segment lost 7 bases and the V segment lost 2 bases, leaving 6 bases of the junction unmatched. The CDR3: CASSIFPGGSEKLFF. The CDR3 coding sequence is TGTGCCAGTAGTATATTTCCAGGGGGCAGTGAAAAACTGTTTTTT.